The 26 T cell receptor beta chains below come from one sample, sequenced in a study of cytomegalovirus exposure and HLA in healthy donors. PCR was performed using 60 Vbeta and 13 Jbeta primers. The protocol was immunoSEQ multiplex PCR, while the TCRdb copy is restricted to in-frame clones and leaves out a portion. The sample comprises a few hundred thousand clones, roughly 85% of which are singletons, and 1.5% to 2% rests with the top ten. The sequencing input was PBMCs. Receptors originate from a man aged 18 to 30 in good health and CMV-seronegative.

The chain has TRBV2 and TRBJ2-5; 7 bases agree with TRBD1. This CDR3 is built from 16 residues. V shed 0 bases and J 3 bases; nucleotides not matched to a gene: 7. Germline V gene lookup returns CDR1 SNHLY and CDR2 FYNNEI. The CDR3 reads CASSEARGGLEETQYF. The CDR3 nucleotides read TGTGCCAGCAGTGAAGCGAGAGGGGGCTTGGAAGAGACCCAGTACTTC.

This chain connects TRBV27 to TRBJ1-4; D is uncertain. Germline V gives CDR1 MNHEY, CDR2 SMNVEV (reference sequence). Trimming stripped 4 bases from V and 0 bases from J, with 9 bases between. There are 15 residues in the CDR3. CDR3 sequence (DNA): TGTGCCAGCAGTTCAATGGCAGCAACTAATGAAAAACTGTTTTTT. This gives the protein CASSSMAATNEKLFF. The full variable domain, with the rest looked up from reference TRBV27 and TRBJ1-4, is EAQVTQNPRYLITVTGKKLTVTCSQNMNHEYMSWYRQDPGLGLRQIYYSMNVEVTDKGDVPEGYKVSRKEKRNFPLILESPSPNQTSLYFCASSSMAATNEKLFFGSGTQLSVL.

The rearrangement uses TRBV9 and TRBJ2-2; D perhaps matches TRBD1 (5 bases). The V end was cut by 4 bases, the J end by 4 bases, with 11 bases between. Per the germline V gene, CDR1 is SGDLS and CDR2 is YYNGEE. This CDR3 contains 14 residues. CDR3 sequence reads: CASSFTGSTGELFF. As DNA, the CDR3 is TGTGCCAGCAGCTTTACAGGTAGCACCGGGGAGCTGTTTTTT.

The V call is TRBV5-6, the J call TRBJ2-7; D is possibly TRBD2 (5 bases). The germline gives CDR1 SGHDT, CDR2 YYEEEE. V gave up 0 bases and J gave up 4 bases, with 11 bases separating them. The CDR3 is 14 amino acids. CDR3 sequence reads: CASSLEASSYEQYF. The CDR3 bases are TGTGCCAGCAGCTTGGAGGCTAGCAGTTACGAGCAGTACTTC.

The chain links TRBV30 to TRBJ2-1; TRBD2 matches 14 bases. The CDR3 runs 16 residues. Germline CDR1 GTSNPN, CDR2 SVGIG (reference sequence). Losses at the gene ends were 3 bases for V and 6 bases for J; bases not matched to a gene: 7. CDR3: CAWSHFGLAGGNEQFF. The CDR3 DNA is TGTGCCTGGAGCCACTTCGGACTAGCGGGAGGCAATGAGCAGTTCTTC. Together with reference TRBV30 and TRBJ2-1, the CDR3 gives the full variable domain: SQTIHQWPATLVQPVGSPLSLECTVEGTSNPNLYWYRQAAGRGLQLLFYSVGIGQISSEVPQNLSASRPQDRQFILSSKKLLLSDSGFYLCAWSHFGLAGGNEQFFGPGTRLTVL.

This sequence joins TRBV9 and TRBJ2-2; the match to TRBD2 covers 14 bases. The CDR3 is made up of 17 amino acids. V was pared by 3 bases and J by 7 bases, with 8 bases of the junction left unmatched. Germline loops: CDR1 SGDLS, CDR2 YYNGEE. The CDR3 region is CASSGGLAGAAGGELFF. CDR3 bases: TGTGCCAGCAGCGGGGGACTAGCGGGGGCGGCCGGCGGGGAGCTGTTTTTT. The whole variable domain, remainder taken from reference TRBV9 and TRBJ2-2, is DSGVTQTPKHLITATGQRVTLRCSPRSGDLSVYWYQQSLDQGLQFLIQYYNGEERAKGNILERFSAQQFPDLHSELNLSSLELGDSALYFCASSGGLAGAAGGELFFGEGSRLTVL.

The genes are TRBV11-3 and TRBJ2-1; 10 bases match TRBD1. Trimming at V came to 4 bases and at J to 5 bases, leaving 5 bases not matched to a gene. Germline values: CDR1 SGHNT, CDR2 YENEEA. CDR3 size: 15 residues. The CDR3 protein is CASSSKGTGDNEQFF. CDR3 DNA sequence: TGTGCCAGCAGCTCGAAGGGGACAGGGGACAATGAGCAGTTCTTC.

The V call is TRBV5-4, the J call TRBJ1-3; TRBD1 matches at 7 bases. This CDR3 is built from 15 residues. CDR1 and CDR2 from the germline V gene are SGHNT and YYREEE (reference sequence). V trimming: 7 bases; J trimming: 2 bases; junction bases outside the gene matches: 9. CDR3 sequence reads: CASSSDRVPGNTIYF. The CDR3 nucleotides read TGTGCCAGCTCCTCCGACAGGGTTCCTGGAAACACCATATATTTT.

The chain has TRBV7-2 and TRBJ2-4, with a weak D call TRBD1 (6 bases). In germline, CDR1 is SGHTA, CDR2 FQGNSA. The ends were cut back, 5 bases at V and 0 bases at J, with 8 bases in the middle. The CDR3 has 14 residues. CDR3: CASSLGAAKNIQYF. CDR3 DNA: TGTGCCAGCAGCCTGGGGGCAGCCAAAAACATTCAGTACTTC.

J is TRBJ2-7 and V is TRBV5-1, with TRBD2 as a possible D gene (6 bases). In germline, CDR1 is SGHRS, CDR2 YFSETQ. The CDR3 is 14 amino acids. V dropped 4 bases and J dropped 3 bases, with 14 bases sitting between them. In nucleotides, the CDR3 is TGCGCCAGCAGCGTCGGGACTGGGTACTACGAGCAGTACTTC. This translates into CASSVGTGYYEQYF.

This chain uses TRBV4-3 with TRBJ2-6; D is perhaps TRBD2 (5 bases). The V end was cut by 4 bases, the J end by 0 bases, with 7 bases between. The CDR3 runs 15 residues. The germline gives CDR1 LGHNA, CDR2 YSLEER. CDR3 coding DNA: TGCGCCAGCAGCCGGGAGTTCTCTGGGGCCAACGTCCTGACTTTC. Translating gives CASSREFSGANVLTF.

The chain couples TRBV6-6 to TRBJ1-1; 7 bases fit TRBD1. V lost 4 bases to trimming and J lost 2 bases; unmatched junction nucleotides: 10. Germline V gene lookup returns CDR1 MNHNY and CDR2 SVGAGI (reference sequence). The CDR3 extends over 16 amino acids. The CDR3 protein is CASSLKLTGTNTEAFF. The CDR3 DNA reads TGTGCCAGCAGTTTAAAACTGACAGGGACTAACACTGAAGCTTTCTTT.

This clone came up once. V usage is TRBV7-9 and J usage is TRBJ2-7; D not certain. This CDR3 contains 15 residues. Trimming removed 1 base from V and 2 bases from J, with 12 bases in between. Germline V gene sequence: CDR1 SEHNR, CDR2 FQNEAQ (reference sequence). Written as DNA, the CDR3 is TGTGCCAGCAGCTTAGGGAGCCAAAGTCCCTACGAGCAGTACTTC. This encodes CASSLGSQSPYEQYF.

The J gene is TRBJ1-3, the V gene TRBV4-1; a possible D gene is TRBD1 (5 bases). Germline V gene lookup returns CDR1 MGHRA and CDR2 YSYEKL. V was shortened by 0 bases and J by 0 bases, with 6 bases between the two germline ends. The CDR3 consists of 15 residues. CDR3 DNA: TGCGCCAGCAGCCAAGAAAGGGGCTCTGGAAACACCATATATTTT. The encoded protein is CASSQERGSGNTIYF.

The V and J genes are TRBV7-8 and TRBJ1-5; D may be TRBD1 (5 bases). Per germline, CDR1 SGHVS and CDR2 FQNEAQ. Trimming took 0 bases from V and 0 from J, leaving 12 bases between them. The CDR3 runs 17 residues. The CDR3: CASSLALDSYSNQPQHF. Written as DNA, the CDR3 is TGTGCCAGCAGCTTAGCGCTTGACAGTTATAGCAATCAGCCCCAGCATTTT.

V is TRBV5-4 and J is TRBJ2-1; 8 nucleotides agree with TRBD1. The CDR3 runs to 15 residues. Trimming cost V 0 bases and J 8 bases; bases outside gene matches: 7. Looked up from germline, CDR1 is SGHNT and CDR2 is YYREEE (reference sequence). Here the CDR3 reads CASSLAATGVDEQFF. For the CDR3, the DNA is TGTGCCAGCAGCTTGGCCGCGACAGGGGTCGATGAGCAGTTCTTC.

This clone was recorded once. The chain joins TRBV19 to TRBJ1-6, with TRBD1 matching over 10 bases. The V segment lost 4 bases and the J segment 10 bases; nucleotides outside the gene matches: 4. The germline V gene encodes CDR1 LNHDA and CDR2 SQIVND (reference sequence). The CDR3 length is 14 residues. CDR3 in amino acids: CASSKGTGVSPLHF. The CDR3 coding sequence is TGTGCCAGTAGTAAGGGGACAGGGGTATCACCCCTCCACTTT.

J is TRBJ1-2 and V is TRBV19, with 10 bases aligning to TRBD1. CDR3 size: 16 residues. Losses at the gene ends were 1 base for V and 3 bases for J; bases not matched to a gene: 5. The V gene's germline CDR1 is LNHDA and CDR2 SQIVND (reference sequence). CDR3 nucleotides: TGTGCCAGTAGTATAGCTTCGGGACAGGGGTACTATGGCTACACCTTC. Its translation: CASSIASGQGYYGYTF.

The chain links TRBV10-3 to TRBJ2-7; 7 nucleotides line up with TRBD1. Germline V gives CDR1 ENHRY, CDR2 SYGVKD. CDR3 length equals 17 residues. V shed 3 bases and J 7 bases; nucleotides not matched to a gene: 18. CDR3 loop: CAISEVGGGQTLGEQYF. The CDR3 DNA is TGTGCCATCAGTGAAGTTGGTGGGGGACAGACCCTAGGGGAGCAGTACTTC.

The chain uses TRBV4-2 and TRBJ1-5; 9 bases fit TRBD1. Unmatched junction bases numbered 20, after V lost 3 bases and J lost 11 bases. The CDR3 covers 18 residues. The germline CDR1 and CDR2 sequences are LGHNA and YNFKEQ. The CDR3 loop is CASSQRDRAGPGKSTQHF. The CDR3 DNA reads TGTGCCAGCAGCCAGAGGGACAGGGCCGGCCCCGGCAAATCAACCCAGCATTTT.

V gene TRBV4-3 combines with J gene TRBJ1-2, with 9 bases aligning to TRBD1. The germline gives CDR1 LGHNA, CDR2 YSLEER. The CDR3 contains 16 residues. V was pared by 3 bases and J by 4 bases, with 9 bases of the junction left unmatched. DNA for the CDR3: TGCGCCAGCAGCCAGACTACAGGGGGCACCTCCTATGGCTACACCTTC. It specifies CASSQTTGGTSYGYTF.

The sample holds one count of this clone. This chain uses TRBV18 with TRBJ1-6; tentative D call: TRBD1 (5 bases). Germline CDR1 KGHSH, CDR2 LQKENI. The CDR3 is 14 residues long. V dropped 5 bases and J dropped 5 bases, with 10 bases sitting between them. This chain's CDR3 is CASSTGGDNSPLHF. The CDR3 bases are TGTGCCAGCTCAACGGGGGGGGATAATTCACCCCTCCACTTT. The whole variable domain, remainder taken from reference TRBV18 and TRBJ1-6, is NAGVMQNPRHLVRRRGQEARLRCSPMKGHSHVYWYRQLPEEGLKFMVYLQKENIIDESGMPKERFSAEFPKEGPSILRIQQVVRGDSAAYFCASSTGGDNSPLHFGNGTRLTVT.

The chain employs TRBV7-9 and TRBJ2-5, with 8 bases matching TRBD1. The end of the DNA aligns better with TRBJ2-7, so the J call may be wrong. This CDR3 has 16 amino acids. Germline V CDR1 and CDR2: SEHNR, FQNEAQ (reference sequence). CDR3 DNA: TGTGCCAGCAGCCACCCCCGCCGACAGGGGTCCTACGAGCAGTACTTC. Its translation is CASSHPRRQGSYEQYF.

There are a few counts of this clone. The chain uses TRBV19 and TRBJ1-1, with a possible D match to TRBD1 (5 bases). The V end was cut by 5 bases, the J end by 3 bases, with 16 bases between. The CDR3 contains 15 residues. Germline lookup yields CDR1 LNHDA and CDR2 SQIVND (reference sequence). CDR3 coding DNA: TGTGCCAGTAGTTCTAGGGGAATTTGGGACACTGAAGCTTTCTTT. It yields the protein CASSSRGIWDTEAFF.

In this sample, this clone turned up once. This chain connects TRBV29-1 to TRBJ1-3; 12 positions match TRBD1. Germline CDR1 and CDR2: SQVTM and ANQGSEA. This CDR3 is 15 amino acids long. V trimming: 5 bases; J trimming: 4 bases; junction bases outside the gene matches: 6. The CDR3 region has the DNA TGCAGCGTTACTCCCGGGACAGGGGGCGGAAACACCATATATTTT. Amino acid sequence: CSVTPGTGGGNTIYF.

In its sample, this clone was seen a few times. J is TRBJ2-7 and V is TRBV7-8, with a tentative D call TRBD1 (5 bases). Per germline, CDR1 SGHVS and CDR2 FQNEAQ. V was cut by 2 bases and J by 4 bases, with 15 bases left in between. The CDR3 covers 15 residues. CDR3 amino acids: CASSLPTSGIYEQYF. The CDR3 bases are TGTGCCAGCAGCTTACCGACTTCAGGGATTTACGAGCAGTACTTC.